The clone carrying this T cell receptor (beta chain) was seen a few times. This sample stems from a study of blood T cells in healthy people across ages. Sample donors were healthy Caucasian individuals that came from Russia, aged roughly 6 to 100. V was trimmed by 0 bases and J by 8 bases, leaving 10 bases between them. The CDR3 sequence is 13 residues long. Looked up from germline, CDR1 is KGHSH and CDR2 is LQKENI. A second about 7 to 12 cycle PCR used barcoded and J-beta primers. In TCRdb, the 5' RACE reads were re-called with MiXCR into one record per CDR3 protein. The table records roughly 700,000 distinct CDR3 sequences, roughly 50% of them present only once.

Sequences were obtained from blood. This sequence joins TRBV18 and TRBJ1-2; D possibly corresponds to TRBD1 (5 bases). This receptor was obtained from a woman aged 60-75 years in good health. The CDR3 nucleotides are TGTGCCAGCTCACCACCGGTCTGGGACGGCTACACCTTC. This encodes CASSPPVWDGYTF.